These 30 T cell receptor beta chains share one sample of origin, sequenced in a study of cytomegalovirus exposure and HLA in healthy donors. PCR primers comprised 60 Vbeta and 13 Jbeta primers. TCRdb's copy holds only in-frame clones and misses some; the assay was immunoSEQ multiplex PCR. The sample has 150,000 to 200,000 clones, 75% seen once; the top ten hold around 8%. Specimen: PBMCs. These receptors were collected from a woman aged 40 to 50 in good health and CMV-seropositive.

The J gene is TRBJ2-1, the V gene TRBV7-9; 12 bases fit TRBD2. The V gene's germline CDR1 is SEHNR and CDR2 FQNEAQ (reference sequence). With 5 bases clipped from V and 10 bases from J, the junction kept 12 bases outside the gene matches. This CDR3 has 16 residues. The CDR3 sequence is CASSPSLTSGSWEQFF. CDR3 sequence (DNA): TGTGCCAGCAGCCCTAGTCTGACTAGCGGGAGTTGGGAGCAGTTCTTC. Looking up the rest from reference TRBV7-9 and TRBJ2-1 gives the full variable domain: DTGVSQNPRHKITKRGQNVTFRCDPISEHNRLYWYRQTLGQGPEFLTYFQNEAQLEKSRLLSDRFSAERPKGSFSTLEIQRTEQGDSAMYLCASSPSLTSGSWEQFFGPGTRLTVL.

This chain links TRBV9 with TRBJ2-3; 14 bases agree with TRBD2. The ends lost 0 bases at V and 6 bases at J; junction bases unmatched: 6. Germline CDR1 and CDR2: SGDLS and YYNGEE. CDR3 length: 17 amino acids. Here the CDR3 DNA reads TGTGCCAGCAGCGTAGGGGGACGGACTAGCGGGAGGGATACGCAGTATTTT. Encoded protein: CASSVGGRTSGRDTQYF.

In DNA, the CDR3 is TGCGCCAGCAGCCAAGCCGACTTGGCCGTTGGACCCCTCCACTTT. Amino acid sequence: CASSQADLAVGPLHF. The chain employs TRBV4-1 and TRBJ1-6; the D is unclear. Germline values: CDR1 MGHRA, CDR2 YSYEKL. Trimming took off 1 base at V and 12 bases at J, with 16 bases between the two ends. The CDR3 sequence is 15 residues long.

The rearrangement links TRBV28 to TRBJ2-7, with 11 positions matching TRBD2. The CDR3 is made up of 16 amino acids. Germline V CDR1 and CDR2: MDHEN, SYDVKM. V shed 2 bases, J shed 3 bases, and the junction held 6 bases outside the gene matches. The CDR3 spells CASSLRASGRIYEQYF. CDR3 nucleotide sequence: TGTGCCAGCAGTTTAAGGGCTAGCGGGAGGATCTACGAGCAGTACTTC.

This clone has only a few counts. V usage is TRBV7-3 and J usage is TRBJ2-7, with D perhaps TRBD2 (6 bases). Per germline, CDR1 SGHTA and CDR2 FQGTGA. The CDR3 has 16 residues. Trimming pared 5 bases from V and 6 bases from J, leaving 23 bases between. CDR3 residues: CASSRGGTVTEGEQYF. CDR3 DNA sequence: TGTGCCAGCAGCCGTGGTGGGACTGTTACTGAAGGCGAGCAGTACTTC.

The V call is TRBV6-1, the J call TRBJ2-3; TRBD2 aligns across 13 bases. The CDR3 extends over 18 amino acids. J lost 2 bases, V lost 4 bases, and 9 bases had no gene match. From germline, CDR1 is MNHNS and CDR2 SASEGT. In nucleotides, the CDR3 is TGTGCCAGCAGTGGCGGGACTAGCGGGGCTCCTAACACAGATACGCAGTATTTT. Residues: CASSGGTSGAPNTDTQYF.

This sequence joins TRBV6-5 and TRBJ1-2; D call uncertain. The V gene lost 8 bases and the J gene lost 4 bases, with 14 bases spanning the gap. In germline, CDR1 is MNHEY, CDR2 SVGAGI. The CDR3 length is 13 residues. The CDR3 region is CASGSPGGYGYTF. In DNA, the CDR3 is TGTGCCAGCGGGTCCCCCGGCGGCTATGGCTACACCTTC.

The gene calls are TRBV19 and TRBJ2-7; D is unclear. Germline assignment: CDR1 LNHDA and CDR2 SQIVND (reference sequence). The CDR3 totals 13 residues. V lost 5 bases, J lost 4 bases, and 12 bases lay in between. Here the CDR3 DNA reads TGTGCCAGTAGTTTGAACAGAGATTACGAGCAGTACTTC. Amino acid sequence: CASSLNRDYEQYF.

The chain joins TRBV6-6 to TRBJ2-3, with 10 bases lining up with TRBD1. J gave up 4 bases and V 5 bases, and 6 bases lay outside the gene matches. The CDR3 totals 15 residues. Germline V gives CDR1 MNHNY, CDR2 SVGAGI (reference sequence). CDR3 in DNA: TGTGCCAGCAGTAGGGAGGGACAGGGGCCAGATACGCAGTATTTT. This codes for CASSREGQGPDTQYF.

This clone was observed a few times. This sample also contains other DNA sequences that code for the same CDR3. V gene TRBV29-1 combines with J gene TRBJ1-1; a possible D gene is TRBD1 (5 bases). Trimming took 2 bases from V and 2 from J, leaving 6 bases between them. CDR3 size: 12 residues. CDR1 SQVTM and CDR2 ANQGSEA come from the germline V gene. The CDR3 loop reads CSVERGNTEAFF. The CDR3 nucleotides are TGCAGCGTTGAAAGGGGAAACACTGAAGCTTTCTTT.

As DNA, the CDR3 is TGTGCCAGCAACGGGAGGTCGGAGACCCAGTACTTC. Translated: CASNGRSETQYF. This chain joins TRBV6-1 and TRBJ2-5, with 7 positions matching TRBD2. The J segment lost 5 bases and the V segment lost 7 bases, leaving 4 bases of the junction unmatched. Germline V gene sequence: CDR1 MNHNS, CDR2 SASEGT. The CDR3 is 12 amino acids.

The chain has TRBV7-9 and TRBJ1-2; D ambiguous. This CDR3 contains 14 residues. Germline assignment: CDR1 SEHNR and CDR2 FQNEAQ (reference sequence). V lost 1 base to trimming and J lost 4 bases, with 10 bases between them. CDR3 nucleotide sequence: TGTGCCAGCAGCTTAGATTCAGGTGGCTATGGCTACACCTTC. It encodes CASSLDSGGYGYTF.

V usage is TRBV14 and J usage is TRBJ1-1, with D perhaps TRBD1 (6 bases). The CDR3 contains 16 residues. The V end lost 4 bases, the J end lost 0 bases, and 15 bases lay between the germline ends. CDR1 SGHDN and CDR2 FVKESK come from the germline V gene. Here the CDR3 reads CASSPRQVLMNTEAFF. The CDR3 DNA follows: TGTGCCAGCAGCCCCCGACAGGTGCTCATGAACACTGAAGCTTTCTTT.

The rearrangement links TRBV6-5 to TRBJ2-7; 8 bases are shared with TRBD1. Looked up from germline, CDR1 is MNHEY and CDR2 is SVGAGI. Trimming at V came to 6 bases and at J to 3 bases, leaving 7 bases not matched to a gene. CDR3 length equals 14 residues. The CDR3 nucleotides read TGTGCCAGCAGAGAGGACAGGGCTATCTACGAGCAGTACTTC. This translates into CASREDRAIYEQYF.

The chain carries TRBV10-1 and TRBJ2-1, with D perhaps TRBD1 (5 bases). CDR1 and CDR2 (germline): WNHNN, SYGVQD (reference sequence). The CDR3 length is 14 residues. V was cut by 10 bases and J by 8 bases, with 21 bases left in between. The chain's CDR3 is CATQRLKGSDEQFF. The CDR3 DNA reads TGCGCCACCCAAAGGCTTAAGGGGTCGGATGAGCAGTTCTTC.

This clone has just a few counts. The chain uses TRBV6-4 and TRBJ2-7; D possibly corresponds to TRBD2 (6 bases). V was cut by 4 bases and J by 6 bases, with 13 bases left in between. The germline CDR1 and CDR2 sequences are MRHNA and SNTAGT. This CDR3 is 13 amino acids long. CDR3 nucleotides: TGTGCCAGCAGTGCCGTTCCCGGGAGCGAGCAGTACTTC. Translated: CASSAVPGSEQYF.

The chain couples TRBV6-5 to TRBJ2-5; D is unresolved. The J call is doubtful: the DNA matches TRBJ2-7 better. CDR3 length equals 11 residues. Germline V gene sequence: CDR1 MNHEY, CDR2 SVGAGI. CDR3 bases: TGTGCCAGCAGTTATAACCGCGAGCAGTACTTC. It codes for CASSYNREQYF.

This chain uses TRBV6-5 with TRBJ2-5; D is ambiguous. The germline gives CDR1 MNHEY, CDR2 SVGAGI. The CDR3 contains 14 residues. V gave up 0 bases and J gave up 5 bases, with 10 bases separating them. CDR3 DNA: TGTGCCAGCAGTTACTCGTACCCTATGGAGACCCAGTACTTC. As protein: CASSYSYPMETQYF.

This chain connects TRBV4-1 to TRBJ2-5; D not certain. V gave up 1 base and J gave up 5 bases, with 8 bases separating them. Germline assignment: CDR1 MGHRA and CDR2 YSYEKL. The CDR3 runs 13 residues. This CDR3 reads CASSQVVSETQYF. The CDR3 bases are TGCGCCAGCAGCCAAGTAGTATCGGAGACCCAGTACTTC.

The V gene is TRBV6-1, the J gene TRBJ2-7; 7 bases line up with TRBD2. Germline V lookup: CDR1 MNHNS, CDR2 SASEGT. J gave up 0 bases and V 5 bases, and 7 bases lay outside the gene matches. The CDR3 loop spans 15 amino acids. The CDR3 bases are TGTGCCAGCAGTTCCTTTGGCGGGAGCTCCTACGAGCAGTACTTC. It translates to CASSSFGGSSYEQYF.

The chain employs TRBV19 and TRBJ2-1; 10 bases map to TRBD2. V shed 8 bases, J shed 7 bases, and the junction held 11 bases outside the gene matches. The germline gives CDR1 LNHDA, CDR2 SQIVND (reference sequence). The length of the CDR3 is 15 residues. In DNA, the CDR3 is TGTGCCAGTGGAGCACTAGCGGGAAATATGAATGAGCAGTTCTTC. Protein product: CASGALAGNMNEQFF.

On this clone itself: At the DNA level, this CDR3 is encoded by other sequences in the same sample as well. The chain carries TRBV9 and TRBJ2-1; D may be TRBD2 (6 bases). Deletions cut 1 base from V and 4 bases from J, with 9 bases between. The CDR3 loop spans 14 amino acids. Germline lookup yields CDR1 SGDLS and CDR2 YYNGEE. The CDR3 region is CASSVLADYNEQFF. The CDR3 DNA follows: TGTGCCAGCAGCGTATTAGCGGATTACAATGAGCAGTTCTTC.

V and J are TRBV18 and TRBJ1-4, with 7 bases aligning to TRBD1. Germline loops: CDR1 KGHSH, CDR2 LQKENI. Trimming at V came to 4 bases and at J to 6 bases, leaving 14 bases not matched to a gene. This CDR3 contains 17 residues. The CDR3: CASSLEYFRGEDEKLFF. The CDR3 bases are TGTGCCAGCTCACTCGAATACTTCAGGGGGGAGGATGAAAAACTGTTTTTT.

This chain connects TRBV29-1 to TRBJ2-2; no clear D gene. Germline lookup yields CDR1 SQVTM and CDR2 ANQGSEA. CDR3 length equals 14 residues. V dropped 1 base and J dropped 4 bases, with 10 bases sitting between them. The CDR3 bases are TGCAGCGTTGAAGTGAGGAGTGCCACCGGGGAGCTGTTTTTT. Its translation is CSVEVRSATGELFF.

CDR3 region: CASRESDRANTEAFF. In DNA form, the CDR3 reads TGTGCCAGCAGGGAGTCCGACAGGGCTAACACTGAAGCTTTCTTT. The chain links TRBV6-5 to TRBJ1-1, with 7 bases aligning to TRBD1. V trimming: 6 bases; J trimming: 2 bases; junction bases outside the gene matches: 9. In germline, CDR1 is MNHEY, CDR2 SVGAGI. This CDR3 has 15 amino acids.

The chain is built from TRBV28 and TRBJ2-7; 9 bases map to TRBD2. Germline V lookup: CDR1 MDHEN, CDR2 SYDVKM. The CDR3 extends over 15 amino acids. Losses at the gene ends were 2 bases for V and 1 base for J; bases not matched to a gene: 3. CDR3 protein: CASSLAAGGSYEQYF. The CDR3 coding sequence is TGTGCCAGCAGTTTAGCGGCGGGAGGGTCCTACGAGCAGTACTTC.

V usage is TRBV14 and J usage is TRBJ2-3; TRBD2 matches at 11 bases. The trim removed 4 bases at V and 2 bases at J, leaving 11 bases unmatched. CDR3 length: 18 residues. Per the germline V gene, CDR1 is SGHDN and CDR2 is FVKESK. The CDR3 spells CASSPKRGLAAYTDTQYF. The CDR3 nucleotides are TGTGCCAGCAGCCCAAAACGGGGACTAGCGGCTTACACAGATACGCAGTATTTT.

This chain joins TRBV7-9 and TRBJ1-5; perhaps TRBD1 as D (6 bases). The CDR3 consists of 14 residues. Trimming took off 1 base at V and 5 bases at J, with 9 bases between the two ends. Germline assignment: CDR1 SEHNR and CDR2 FQNEAQ (reference sequence). This chain's CDR3 is CASSLEGGDQPQHF. CDR3 nucleotides: TGTGCCAGCAGCTTAGAAGGGGGAGATCAGCCCCAGCATTTT.

V gene TRBV5-1 combines with J gene TRBJ2-7; 16 bases line up with TRBD2. The J segment lost 5 bases and the V segment lost 4 bases, leaving 9 bases of the junction unmatched. This CDR3 region has 17 residues. The germline gives CDR1 SGHRS, CDR2 YFSETQ. The CDR3 is CASSIGTSGRAYNEQYF. The CDR3 DNA follows: TGCGCCAGCAGCATCGGGACTAGCGGGAGGGCCTATAACGAGCAGTACTTC.

This chain uses TRBV5-1 with TRBJ1-1; possibly TRBD1 for D (5 bases). The CDR3 extends over 12 amino acids. Looked up from germline, CDR1 is SGHRS and CDR2 is YFSETQ. V lost 6 bases to trimming and J lost 1 base, with 7 bases between them. CDR3 region: CASTTGNTEAFF. CDR3 nucleotide sequence: TGCGCCAGCACTACAGGGAACACTGAAGCTTTCTTT.